This T cell receptor beta chain was obtained from a study of CD8+CD57+ T cells in acquired aplastic anemia. Study-level information: Healthy donor CD4+ samples were sequenced to a depth that averaged around 9.8 million reads.

This clonotype came up many times. In germline, CDR1 is SNHLY, CDR2 FYNNEI. The CDR3 is 14 residues long. Trimming took 1 base from V and 4 from J, leaving 8 bases between them. Genomic DNA provided the template from which TCR beta VDJ and CDR3 profiles were obtained. TCRdb analysed the reads with MiXCR anew, one entry per CDR3 protein. The sample comprises about 220,000 distinct CDR3 sequences, 30% to 35% of which are singletons, and around 1.1% rests with the top ten. This chain uses TRBV2 with TRBJ1-5, with D unresolved. Input material: sorted CD4+, CD8+, or CD8+CD57+ T cells (not recorded which) from PBMCs. The clonotype comes from a human donor in good health, serving as a control. The CDR3 reads CASSEVLGNQPQHF. CDR3 nucleotides: TGTGCCAGCAGTGAAGTTCTGGGAAATCAGCCCCAGCATTTT.